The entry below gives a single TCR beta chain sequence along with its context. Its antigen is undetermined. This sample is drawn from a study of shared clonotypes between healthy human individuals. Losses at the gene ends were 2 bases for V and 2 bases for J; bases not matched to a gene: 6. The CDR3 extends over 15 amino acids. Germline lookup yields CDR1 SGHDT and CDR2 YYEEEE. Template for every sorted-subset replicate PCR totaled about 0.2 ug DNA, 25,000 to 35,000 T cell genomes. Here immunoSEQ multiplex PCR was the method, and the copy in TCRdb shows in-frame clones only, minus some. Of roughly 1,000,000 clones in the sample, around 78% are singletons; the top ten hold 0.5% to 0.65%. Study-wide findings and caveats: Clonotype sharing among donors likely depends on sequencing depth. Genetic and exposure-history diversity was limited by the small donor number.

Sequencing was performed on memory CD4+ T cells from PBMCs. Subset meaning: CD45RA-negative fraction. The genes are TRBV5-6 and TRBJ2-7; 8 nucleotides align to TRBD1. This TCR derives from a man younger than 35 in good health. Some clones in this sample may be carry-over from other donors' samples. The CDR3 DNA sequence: TGTGCCAGCAGCTTACCTAGGACAGGGACCTACGAGCAGTACTTC. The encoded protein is CASSLPRTGTYEQYF.